These T cell receptor beta chains were read from a single sample in a study of blood T cell repertoires in COVID-19. The assay was immunoSEQ multiplex PCR, and TCRdb's table has in-frame clones only and misses some. This table has 400,000 to 500,000 clones, 70% to 90% appearing once. Sequencing used peripheral blood. The receptors here all came from a woman aged 25 to 45 with active or convalescent COVID-19. Both conserved end residues are trimmed from each CDR3. The order of the fields is CDR3 protein, J gene, V gene, clone size, CDR3 length. Only some rows state a clone size, as once, few, many or a class for expanded clones.

CDR3 protein: ASSQDRFNTEAF
J gene: TRBJ1-1
V gene: TRBV11-2
clone size: NA
CDR3 length: 12

CDR3 protein: AWSVGQYQLYTEAF
J gene: TRBJ1-1
V gene: TRBV30
clone size: NA
CDR3 length: 14

CDR3 protein: ASSDRRLAGGLEGEQY
J gene: TRBJ2-7
V gene: TRBV7-9
clone size: NA
CDR3 length: 16

CDR3 protein: ASSLQGDQPQH
J gene: TRBJ1-5
V gene: TRBV3-1/TRBV3-2
clone size: NA
CDR3 length: 11

CDR3 protein: ASRVAGIYNEQF
J gene: TRBJ2-1
V gene: TRBV19
clone size: NA
CDR3 length: 12

CDR3 protein: ASNGGQETQY
J gene: TRBJ2-5
V gene: TRBV28
clone size: NA
CDR3 length: 10

CDR3 protein: ASRKGGNADTQY
J gene: TRBJ2-3
V gene: TRBV14
clone size: NA
CDR3 length: 12

CDR3 protein: ASSSNPGQGARNEQF
J gene: TRBJ2-1
V gene: TRBV11-2
clone size: NA
CDR3 length: 15

CDR3 protein: ASRGSYEQY
J gene: TRBJ2-7
V gene: TRBV27
clone size: NA
CDR3 length: 9

CDR3 protein: ASSEEFGLNYGYT
J gene: TRBJ1-2
V gene: TRBV6-1
clone size: NA
CDR3 length: 13

CDR3 protein: ASSWDKGQENTEAF
J gene: TRBJ1-1
V gene: TRBV7-8
clone size: NA
CDR3 length: 14

CDR3 protein: ASSEDGSGREKLF
J gene: TRBJ1-4
V gene: TRBV6-1
clone size: NA
CDR3 length: 13

CDR3 protein: ATSDGQNYNEQF
J gene: TRBJ2-1
V gene: TRBV24-1
clone size: NA
CDR3 length: 12

CDR3 protein: ASRTSGSSETQY
J gene: TRBJ2-5
V gene: TRBV2
clone size: NA
CDR3 length: 12

CDR3 protein: ASSPRDRSSGNTIY
J gene: TRBJ1-3
V gene: TRBV3-1/TRBV3-2
clone size: NA
CDR3 length: 14

CDR3 protein: ASRLLAGVSTDTQY
J gene: TRBJ2-3
V gene: TRBV5-1
clone size: once
CDR3 length: 14

CDR3 protein: ASSGRQAETEAF
J gene: TRBJ1-1
V gene: TRBV2
clone size: few
CDR3 length: 12

CDR3 protein: ASSVWGQGETQY
J gene: TRBJ2-5
V gene: TRBV2
clone size: NA
CDR3 length: 12

CDR3 protein: ASSLTSDRRYGYT
J gene: TRBJ1-2
V gene: TRBV5-4
clone size: NA
CDR3 length: 13

CDR3 protein: ASSIGRTGGVGGEKLF
J gene: TRBJ1-4
V gene: TRBV19
clone size: NA
CDR3 length: 16

CDR3 protein: ASSVHPSSDTEAF
J gene: TRBJ1-1
V gene: TRBV9
clone size: once
CDR3 length: 13

CDR3 protein: ASSPRRLVGYEQY
J gene: TRBJ2-7
V gene: TRBV13
clone size: NA
CDR3 length: 13

CDR3 protein: ASSLQGASYEQY
J gene: TRBJ2-7
V gene: TRBV7-9
clone size: NA
CDR3 length: 12

CDR3 protein: ASSSTSGSVYEQY
J gene: TRBJ2-7
V gene: TRBV7-2
clone size: NA
CDR3 length: 13

CDR3 protein: ASRPGVENEKLF
J gene: TRBJ1-4
V gene: TRBV13
clone size: NA
CDR3 length: 12

CDR3 protein: ASSLSYGMNTEAF
J gene: TRBJ1-1
V gene: TRBV19
clone size: NA
CDR3 length: 13

CDR3 protein: ASRGGPTGEQY
J gene: TRBJ2-7
V gene: TRBV2
clone size: NA
CDR3 length: 11

CDR3 protein: ASSPTGDTEAF
J gene: TRBJ1-1
V gene: TRBV3-1/TRBV3-2
clone size: NA
CDR3 length: 11

CDR3 protein: ASSSEDRGGYT
J gene: TRBJ1-2
V gene: TRBV5-6
clone size: once
CDR3 length: 11

CDR3 protein: ASSHIGKNTEAF
J gene: TRBJ1-1
V gene: TRBV3-1/TRBV3-2
clone size: once
CDR3 length: 12

CDR3 protein: ASSLEVGGDGSPLH
J gene: TRBJ1-6
V gene: TRBV5-6
clone size: NA
CDR3 length: 14

CDR3 protein: ASSIGTDIRDDEQY
J gene: TRBJ2-7
V gene: TRBV19
clone size: once
CDR3 length: 14

CDR3 protein: ASGLPRTGNYGYT
J gene: TRBJ1-2
V gene: TRBV12-5
clone size: NA
CDR3 length: 13

CDR3 protein: ASSLEGGRTGELF
J gene: TRBJ2-2
V gene: TRBV27
clone size: NA
CDR3 length: 13